The rows below give T cell receptor beta chains drawn from one sample of a study of blood T cell repertoires in COVID-19. Only in-frame clones appear in the TCRdb table, and some are missing; sequencing was by immunoSEQ multiplex PCR. The repertoire holds about 80,000 clones, with around 69% as singletons. Sequencing was carried out using peripheral blood. All receptors come from a man aged 70 or older with active or convalescent COVID-19. Both conserved end residues are trimmed from each CDR3. The D gene is left open where the match is weak.

>TRBV5-1|TRBJ2-2|TRBD1
ASSGGTGKNTGELF
>TRBV2|TRBJ1-2|-
ASSEVMGLYYGYT
>TRBV2|TRBJ1-2|-
ASSEGKGVYGYT
>TRBV5-1|TRBJ2-1|-
ASSLGGPQF
>TRBV6-5|TRBJ2-3|-
ATLHGAGEIDTQY
>TRBV2|TRBJ1-4|-
ASRGPEKLF
>TRBV9|TRBJ1-2|-
ASSVEERYGYT
>TRBV27|TRBJ2-4|TRBD1
ASSPTGTGGRLAKNIQY
>TRBV19|TRBJ1-2|TRBD1
ASSPGTGPNYGYT
>TRBV18|TRBJ2-2|-
ASSPLTPSNTGELF
>TRBV18|TRBJ2-5|TRBD2
ASSPTSGYQETQY
>TRBV7-2|TRBJ2-7|-
ASILGGGYEQY
>TRBV29-1|TRBJ2-2|TRBD2
SVDYSLAGTGELF
>TRBV2|TRBJ1-2|TRBD1
ASSYRGDYGYT
>TRBV29-1|TRBJ1-1|-
SAEGGGGTEAF
>TRBV2|TRBJ1-1|-
ASSTNWSTEAF
>TRBV12-3/TRBV12-4|TRBJ1-2|-
ATSRGNLHGYT
>TRBV4-2|TRBJ2-5|TRBD1
ASSQDPGGGETQY
>TRBV19|TRBJ2-2|-
ASSGGAGTGELF
>TRBV2|TRBJ2-5|-
ASSSDIQETQY
>TRBV6-5|TRBJ2-7|TRBD2
ASSWERGDYEQY
>TRBV3-1/TRBV3-2|TRBJ2-1|TRBD2
ASSQGLAGAAQVQF
>TRBV9|TRBJ1-4|-
ASSVVSGGATNEKLF
>TRBV5-1|TRBJ2-2|-
ASNLDSAGELF
>TRBV20-1|TRBJ2-7|TRBD1
SASRVTGAPEQY
>TRBV5-1|TRBJ1-1|-
ASSQTLTGMNTEAF
>TRBV3-1/TRBV3-2|TRBJ2-5|TRBD2
ASSQAGGATETQY
>TRBV19|TRBJ1-1|-
ASSRGVVVPEAF
>TRBV7-2|TRBJ2-6|-
ASTGRFFGANVLT
>TRBV29-1|TRBJ1-3|-
SVEAGDNTIY
>TRBV6-6|TRBJ2-1|TRBD2
ASSPGTSGGEQF
>TRBV12-3/TRBV12-4|TRBJ2-4|-
ASSSAGSNIQY
>TRBV7-3|TRBJ2-3|-
ASSLGSGDTQY
>TRBV5-4|TRBJ2-5|-
ASSLERKGTQY
>TRBV7-9|TRBJ1-1|TRBD1
ASSLGGGWTEAF
>TRBV3-1/TRBV3-2|TRBJ1-5|TRBD1
ASSPLLAGQGGQH
>TRBV5-5|TRBJ1-4|-
ASSLGLINEKLF
>TRBV7-3|TRBJ1-6|-
ASSTHPNSPLH